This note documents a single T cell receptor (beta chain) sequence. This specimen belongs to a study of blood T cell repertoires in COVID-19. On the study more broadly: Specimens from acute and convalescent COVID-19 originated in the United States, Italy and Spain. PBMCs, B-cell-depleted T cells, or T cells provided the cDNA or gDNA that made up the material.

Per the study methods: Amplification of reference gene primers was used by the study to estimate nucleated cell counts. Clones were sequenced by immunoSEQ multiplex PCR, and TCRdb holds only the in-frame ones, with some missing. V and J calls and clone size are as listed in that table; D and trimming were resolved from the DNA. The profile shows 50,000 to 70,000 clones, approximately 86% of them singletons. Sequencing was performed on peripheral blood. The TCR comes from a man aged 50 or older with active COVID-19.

The CDR3 spells CASSLISVGGADGYTF. Here the CDR3 DNA reads TGTGCCAGCAGCTTGATAAGTGTAGGGGGCGCGGATGGCTACACCTTC. The chain employs TRBV5-8 and TRBJ1-2; TRBD1 matches at 7 bases. After removal of 1 base from V and 6 bases from J, the junction contained 12 bases not matched to a gene. Germline V CDR1 and CDR2: SGHTS, YDEGEE. The CDR3 is made up of 16 amino acids.